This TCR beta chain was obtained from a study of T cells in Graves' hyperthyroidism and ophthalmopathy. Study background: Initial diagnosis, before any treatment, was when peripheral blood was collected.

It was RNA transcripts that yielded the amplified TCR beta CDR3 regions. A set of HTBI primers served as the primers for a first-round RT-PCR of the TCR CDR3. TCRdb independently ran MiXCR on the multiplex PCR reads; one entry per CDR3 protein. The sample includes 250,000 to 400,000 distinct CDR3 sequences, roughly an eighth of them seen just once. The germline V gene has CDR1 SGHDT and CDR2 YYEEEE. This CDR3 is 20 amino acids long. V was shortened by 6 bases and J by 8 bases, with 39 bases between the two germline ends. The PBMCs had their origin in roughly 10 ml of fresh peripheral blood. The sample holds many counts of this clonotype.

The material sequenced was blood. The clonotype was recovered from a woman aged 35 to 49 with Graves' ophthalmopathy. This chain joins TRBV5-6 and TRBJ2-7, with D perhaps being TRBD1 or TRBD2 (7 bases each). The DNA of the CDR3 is TGTGCCAGCATCAAGACAGGGACTAACTCGGGACCAACGCCTCCTACGCAGCAGTACTTC. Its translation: CASIKTGTNSGPTPPTQQYF.